Shown below are 4 T cell receptor beta chains from a single sample sequenced in a study of CD8 T cells in ankylosing spondylitis. TCRdb called the 5' RACE reads again in MiXCR, with one record for every CDR3 protein. The sample shows about 39,000 distinct CDR3 sequences, just under 4% of them seen only once. The sequenced sample was blood, either unsorted or a sorted T cell fraction (not recorded which). Receptors were obtained from a female donor with ankylosing spondylitis or in good health (not recorded which).

This clonotype was observed many times. This sequence joins TRBV9 and TRBJ2-1, with TRBD2 matching over 14 bases. With 5 bases clipped from V and 3 bases from J, the junction kept 10 bases outside the gene matches. The CDR3 is 18 amino acids. CDR1 and CDR2 (germline): SGDLS, YYNGEE. Here the CDR3 DNA reads TGTGCCAGCAGTAAGTCCGGGACTAGCGGGGGATTCTACAATGAGCAGTTCTTC. It codes for CASSKSGTSGGFYNEQFF.

Concerning this clonotype: Since a much larger clone is just one base distant, this may be a read error. The chain is built from TRBV9 and TRBJ2-2; D is possibly TRBD2 (5 bases). The CDR3 length is 13 residues. Germline lookup yields CDR1 SGDLS and CDR2 YYNGEE. CDR3 amino acids: CASNVLGPGELFF. CDR3 sequence (DNA): TGTGCCAGCAACGTACTAGGGCCCGGGGAGCTGTTTTTT.

This clonotype has at least ten counts. The V call is TRBV9, the J call TRBJ1-2; TRBD1 matches 11 bases. Looked up from germline, CDR1 is SGDLS and CDR2 is YYNGEE. The CDR3 has 16 residues. J lost 4 bases, V lost 4 bases, and 9 bases had no gene match. The CDR3: CASSLTAGTGGYGYTF. The CDR3 coding sequence is TGTGCCAGCAGCCTCACTGCCGGGACAGGGGGCTATGGCTACACCTTC.

Ten or more counts support this clonotype. The chain recombines TRBV9 with TRBJ2-1; D unclear. Trimming left V 4 bases short and J 6 bases short, with 5 bases between. The CDR3 is 11 residues long. Germline lookup yields CDR1 SGDLS and CDR2 YYNGEE. The CDR3 spells CASSYSNEQFF. The CDR3 nucleotides are TGTGCCAGCAGCTATTCCAATGAGCAGTTCTTC.